The 27 T cell receptor beta chains below all came from one sample that was sequenced in a study of T cell responses to AZD1222 COVID-19 vaccine. The data were produced by immunoSEQ multiplex PCR, yet TCRdb's version contains in-frame clones alone and is incomplete. This repertoire shows 90,000 to 150,000 clones, about 85% found once; its top ten account for roughly 6.2%. The starting material was peripheral blood, obtained on day 0 of AZD1222 vaccination. These receptors were obtained from an adult in good health.

This sequence joins TRBV3-1 (or the pseudogene TRBV3-2) and TRBJ2-1; 9 bases match TRBD2. Looked up from germline, CDR1 is LGHDT and CDR2 is YNNKEL (reference sequence). This CDR3 comprises 15 residues. V lost 0 bases to trimming and J lost 12 bases; unmatched junction nucleotides: 9. As DNA, the CDR3 is TGTGCCAGCAGCCAAGATTCGGCGGGGGGGCCCGGGCAGTTCTTC. Protein: CASSQDSAGGPGQFF.

V and J are TRBV2 and TRBJ1-1; possible D gene TRBD1, 5 bases. Trimming left V 7 bases short and J 3 bases short, with 15 bases between. CDR3 length: 14 residues. CDR1 SNHLY and CDR2 FYNNEI come from the germline V gene. This CDR3 is CASNVAGGDTEAFF. The CDR3 DNA is TGTGCCAGCAACGTGGCTGGGGGGGACACTGAAGCTTTCTTT. The whole variable domain, remainder taken from reference TRBV2 and TRBJ1-1, is EPEVTQTPSHQVTQMGQEVILRCVPISNHLYFYWYRQILGQKVEFLVSFYNNEISEKSEIFDDQFSVERPDGSNFTLKIRSTKLEDSAMYFCASNVAGGDTEAFFGQGTRLTVV.

In this sample, this clone turned up once. The chain is built from TRBV28 and TRBJ2-7; D is perhaps TRBD1 (6 bases). The CDR3 contains 13 residues. Trimming pared 5 bases from V and 4 bases from J, leaving 12 bases between. The germline V gene has CDR1 MDHEN and CDR2 SYDVKM. CDR3 in DNA: TGTGCCAGCAGTGCTGGACAGAGATACGAGCAGTACTTC. Protein sequence: CASSAGQRYEQYF.

The gene calls are TRBV2 and TRBJ2-7; 12 bases line up with TRBD2. V was clipped by 4 bases and J by 3 bases; unmatched bases: 13. Germline CDR1 is SNHLY and CDR2 is FYNNEI. The CDR3 consists of 18 residues. In DNA form, the CDR3 reads TGTGCCAGCAGTGGCCCCCCAACGACTAGCGGGGGAATCTACGAGCAGTACTTC. Encoded protein: CASSGPPTTSGGIYEQYF.

The rearrangement uses TRBV20-1 and TRBJ1-6; a weak D match, TRBD1 (5 bases). With 3 bases removed from V and 7 bases from J, the gap between germline ends came to 16 bases. Looked up from germline, CDR1 is DFQATT and CDR2 is SNEGSKA (reference sequence). The length of the CDR3 is 15 residues. The CDR3 spells CSASILRGLNSPLHF. The CDR3 DNA sequence: TGCAGTGCTAGTATTTTGAGGGGCCTGAATTCACCCCTCCACTTT.

The CDR3 bases are TGTGCCAGCAGCCAAGAGCTAGGCGGGGGGGCCGGGGAGCTGTTTTTT. Amino acids: CASSQELGGGAGELFF. The chain couples TRBV3-1 (or the pseudogene TRBV3-2) to TRBJ2-2; 9 bases align to TRBD2. This CDR3 has 16 amino acids. V was pared by 0 bases and J by 6 bases, with 5 bases of the junction left unmatched. Germline assignment: CDR1 LGHDT and CDR2 YNNKEL (reference sequence).

The chain combines TRBV27 with TRBJ1-6; D is unclear. The CDR3 spans 15 residues. The germline V gene encodes CDR1 MNHEY and CDR2 SMNVEV (reference sequence). V gave up 2 bases and J gave up 4 bases, with 9 bases separating them. The CDR3 coding sequence is TGTGCCAGCAGTTTAATAGGGAGATATAATTCACCCCTCCACTTT. Protein: CASSLIGRYNSPLHF.

This clone was counted only a few times. The chain joins TRBV9 to TRBJ1-2; TRBD1 matches 8 bases. V trimming: 3 bases; J trimming: 2 bases; junction bases outside the gene matches: 6. Germline V gene data show CDR1 as SGDLS and CDR2 as YYNGEE. The length of the CDR3 is 15 residues. CDR3 loop: CASSAGAGGNYGYTF. CDR3 bases: TGTGCCAGCAGCGCCGGGGCAGGGGGCAACTATGGCTACACCTTC.

The chain links TRBV29-1 to TRBJ1-2; D is undetermined. The CDR3 is made up of 10 amino acids. V was shortened by 7 bases and J by 6 bases, with 9 bases between the two germline ends. Per the germline V gene, CDR1 is SQVTM and CDR2 is ANQGSEA. CDR3 loop: CSADFDGYTF. The DNA for the CDR3 is TGCAGCGCCGACTTCGATGGCTACACCTTC.

V is TRBV10-3 and J is TRBJ2-2; 7 nucleotides agree with TRBD1. The V and J ends lost 6 bases and 2 bases, in that order; junction bases with no gene match: 6. The germline gives CDR1 ENHRY, CDR2 SYGVKD. There are 15 residues in the CDR3. The chain's CDR3 is CAIRPGTVNTGELFF. CDR3 sequence (DNA): TGTGCCATCAGGCCCGGGACAGTCAACACCGGGGAGCTGTTTTTT.

This clone appeared a few times. CDR3 amino acids: CASNRFPEQYF. CDR3 nucleotides: TGTGCCAGCAATCGCTTCCCCGAGCAGTACTTC. The chain links TRBV27 to TRBJ2-7, with D unclear. CDR1 MNHEY and CDR2 SMNVEV come from the germline V gene (reference sequence). The CDR3 extends over 11 amino acids. Trimming took off 7 bases at V and 6 bases at J, with 10 bases between the two ends.

The genes are TRBV10-1 and TRBJ1-6, with 7 nucleotides matching TRBD1. Germline V gene sequence: CDR1 WNHNN, CDR2 SYGVQD (reference sequence). This CDR3 is 13 amino acids long. V shed 11 bases, J shed 7 bases, and the junction held 8 bases outside the gene matches. CDR3 bases: TGCGCCCGAGACAGGGTGAAGAATTCACCCCTCCACTTT. It specifies CARDRVKNSPLHF.

Only one count was recorded for this clone. The chain employs TRBV11-2 and TRBJ1-2, with D perhaps TRBD1 (5 bases). From germline, CDR1 is SGHAT and CDR2 FQNNGV. The CDR3 runs 15 residues. The germline V and J ends were trimmed by 5 bases and 4 bases, with 17 bases remaining between them. The CDR3 nucleotides are TGTGCCAGCAGCCCAGACAGCAACCCCCTCTATGGCTACACCTTC. Amino acid sequence: CASSPDSNPLYGYTF.

The CDR3 region has the DNA TGTGCCAGCAGCCCCCACTCCTTGGGACAGGGAATGCTCTCGTTGCGGACCCAGTACTTC. Translating gives CASSPHSLGQGMLSLRTQYF. J is TRBJ2-5 and V is TRBV5-5; 9 positions match TRBD1. The V segment lost 4 bases and the J segment 7 bases; nucleotides outside the gene matches: 26. Per germline, CDR1 SGHKS and CDR2 YYEKEE (reference sequence). This CDR3 has 20 residues.

This chain joins TRBV24-1 and TRBJ2-2; possibly TRBD2 for D (6 bases). Germline CDR1 KGHDR, CDR2 SFDVKD. The CDR3 is 13 amino acids. Trimming removed 8 bases from V and 6 bases from J, with 12 bases in between. Written as DNA, the CDR3 is TGTGCCACCACCGGAGGGGAACCCGGGGAGCTGTTTTTT. It translates to CATTGGEPGELFF.

The J gene is TRBJ2-2, the V gene TRBV5-1, with no clear D. V lost 4 bases and J 1 base, leaving 8 bases between the germline ends. Germline loops: CDR1 SGHRS, CDR2 YFSETQ. CDR3 size: 14 residues. This CDR3 reads CASSPRQNTGELFF. The CDR3 nucleotides read TGCGCCAGCAGCCCCAGACAGAACACCGGGGAGCTGTTTTTT.

J is TRBJ2-7 and V is TRBV4-2; D remains ambiguous. V lost 3 bases, J lost 2 bases, and 11 bases lay in between. The CDR3 sequence is 14 residues long. CDR1 is LGHNA, CDR2 YNFKEQ, per germline. CDR3 region: CASSQPERTYEQYF. The CDR3 region has the DNA TGTGCCAGCAGCCAGCCGGAGAGAACCTACGAGCAGTACTTC.

This rearrangement joins TRBV13 to TRBJ2-1, with D possibly being TRBD1 (6 bases). The CDR3 covers 13 residues. Germline assignment: CDR1 PRHDT and CDR2 FYEKMQ (reference sequence). V dropped 4 bases and J dropped 8 bases, with 12 bases sitting between them. CDR3 amino acids: CASSSQDSYEQFF. The CDR3 nucleotides read TGTGCCAGCAGCTCACAGGACAGCTATGAGCAGTTCTTC.

The CDR3 DNA sequence: TGTGCCAGCAGCTTATTCGCGGCGAACCCCGGGTCCTACAATGAGCAGTTCTTC. Encoded protein: CASSLFAANPGSYNEQFF. The chain has TRBV7-9 and TRBJ2-1, with D hard to call. Germline CDR1 and CDR2: SEHNR and FQNEAQ (reference sequence). This CDR3 region has 18 residues. Trimming took off 2 bases at V and 1 base at J, with 18 bases between the two ends.

The chain couples TRBV3-1 (or the pseudogene TRBV3-2) to TRBJ2-7; no firm D call. The V and J ends lost 2 bases and 4 bases respectively, with 6 bases between them. The CDR3 has 12 amino acids. The germline gives CDR1 LGHDT, CDR2 YNNKEL (reference sequence). The CDR3 loop is CASSQSVYEQYF. CDR3 DNA sequence: TGTGCCAGCAGCCAAAGTGTATACGAGCAGTACTTC.

This chain connects TRBV28 to TRBJ1-5; unclear D gene. The CDR3 is made up of 16 amino acids. Germline V gives CDR1 MDHEN, CDR2 SYDVKM. V lost 2 bases and J lost 2, with 13 bases in between. CDR3 protein: CASSLGMGSGNQPQHF. CDR3 bases: TGTGCCAGCAGTTTAGGGATGGGCAGCGGCAATCAGCCCCAGCATTTT.

The chain joins TRBV19 to TRBJ1-4; no clear D gene. The germline V gene encodes CDR1 LNHDA and CDR2 SQIVND (reference sequence). V gave up 8 bases and J gave up 7 bases, with 11 bases separating them. The length of the CDR3 is 12 residues. As DNA, the CDR3 is TGTGCCAGTTTCCGGCCAGGTGAAAAACTGTTTTTT. This sequence encodes CASFRPGEKLFF. Combining the CDR3 with reference TRBV19 and TRBJ1-4 gives the whole variable domain DGGITQSPKYLFRKEGQNVTLSCEQNLNHDAMYWYRQDPGQGLRLIYYSQIVNDFQKGDIAEGYSVSREKKESFPLTVTSAQKNPTAFYLCASFRPGEKLFFGSGTQLSVL.

The chain carries TRBV12-3 or TRBV12-4 and TRBJ1-3; D perhaps matches TRBD1 (6 bases). Trimming shortened V by 10 bases and J by 8 bases, and 18 bases separated the two germline ends. The CDR3 spans 13 residues. CDR3 region: CATAQWGADTIYF. The CDR3 nucleotides are TGTGCCACCGCCCAGTGGGGGGCGGACACCATATATTTT.

This sequence joins TRBV6-1 and TRBJ1-1; no clear D gene. Germline CDR1 is MNHNS and CDR2 is SASEGT. The CDR3 is made up of 14 amino acids. Between the trimmed V and J ends, which lost 7 bases and 3 bases, there was a span of 15 bases. In DNA form, the CDR3 reads TGTGCCAGCATTGGCCCAGGCCTCCACACTGAAGCTTTCTTT. Translated, it gives CASIGPGLHTEAFF.

This clone was recorded once. This chain links TRBV5-6 with TRBJ2-7, with 7 bases matching TRBD2. J was trimmed by 4 bases and V by 3 bases; bases with no gene match: 10. Germline assignment: CDR1 SGHDT and CDR2 YYEEEE. The CDR3 runs 15 residues. The CDR3 DNA sequence: TGTGCCAGCAGCTCCCCCACAAGCGGGGCGTACGAGCAGTACTTC. Amino acids: CASSSPTSGAYEQYF.

This clone has only a few counts. V gene TRBV6-5 combines with J gene TRBJ2-5; TRBD2 matches 11 bases. Unmatched junction bases numbered 5, after V lost 9 bases and J lost 11 bases. The length of the CDR3 is 11 residues. CDR1 and CDR2 (germline): MNHEY, SVGAGI. Written as DNA, the CDR3 is TGTGCCAGTCAGACTAGCGGGGAACAGTACTTC. It translates to CASQTSGEQYF.

V and J are TRBV6-5 and TRBJ1-2, with a tentative D call TRBD1 (6 bases). The CDR3 sequence is 12 residues long. Trimming removed 8 bases from V and 5 bases from J, with 12 bases in between. Germline lookup yields CDR1 MNHEY and CDR2 SVGAGI. As DNA, the CDR3 is TGTGCCAGCGGGGGGCTGGGATATGGCTACACCTTC. It translates to CASGGLGYGYTF.